This T cell receptor (beta chain) was obtained from a study of immune evolution from preneoplasia to lung adenocarcinoma. Study-wide points: Later-stage lesions appeared to have more T cells, more diversity, less clonality.

The length of the CDR3 is 13 residues. Germline V lookup: CDR1 SGHRS, CDR2 YFSETQ. The V end lost 5 bases, the J end lost 3 bases, and 9 bases lay between the germline ends. Note on this clone: Its specificity is not known.

Between about 2014 and 2018, patients underwent resection in Japan or China. Data came from immunoSEQ multiplex PCR; TCRdb stores just in-frame clones and leaves some out. The sample has approximately 9,100 clones, approximately 85% seen once. This chain links TRBV5-1 with TRBJ1-5; a weak D match, TRBD1 (6 bases). The material sequenced was FFPE minimally invasive lung adenocarcinoma tissue. The clonotype was recovered from a person aged 70 to 85 with lung adenocarcinoma. Here the CDR3 DNA reads TGCGCCAGCAGGGGGGCGGTCAATCAGCCCCAGCATTTT. Translating it yields CASRGAVNQPQHF.